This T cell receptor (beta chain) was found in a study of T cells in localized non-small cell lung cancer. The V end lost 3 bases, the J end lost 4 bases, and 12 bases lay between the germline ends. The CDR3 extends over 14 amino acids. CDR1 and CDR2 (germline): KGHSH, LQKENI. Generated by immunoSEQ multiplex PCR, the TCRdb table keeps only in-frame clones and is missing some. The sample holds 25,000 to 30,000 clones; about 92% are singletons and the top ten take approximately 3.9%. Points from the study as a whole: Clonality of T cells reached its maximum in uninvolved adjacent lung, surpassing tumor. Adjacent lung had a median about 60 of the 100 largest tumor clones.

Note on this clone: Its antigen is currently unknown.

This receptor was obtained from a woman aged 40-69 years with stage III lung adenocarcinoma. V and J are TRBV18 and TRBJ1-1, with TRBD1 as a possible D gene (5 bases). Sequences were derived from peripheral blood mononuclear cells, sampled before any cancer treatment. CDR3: CASSPGDRGTEAFF. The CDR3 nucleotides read TGTGCCAGCTCACCGGGAGATAGGGGCACTGAAGCTTTCTTT.